Below, 2 T cell receptor beta chains from the same sample are listed, as sequenced in a study of blood T cells in healthy people across ages (dated by TCRdb to 2014 to 2015). Library generation was performed with 5' RACE. TCRdb records Illumina HiSeq 2500 as the sequencer. A second PCR of roughly 7 to 11 cycles was performed with a sample-barcoded 5' primer and a J-beta primer mix. Clones were called with MiXCR by TCRdb after fastp trimmed the public reads at Q25, and only in-frame beta chains were retained. Each record represents a unique CDR3 protein, reported with the most common genes and DNA among its rows. This sample lists some 1.5 million distinct CDR3 sequences; 28% were detected once. The top ten constitute 7.7% of the sample. The sequenced sample was blood. The origin of the receptors is a woman aged 30 to 39 in good health.

The table lists this clonotype with a few counts. The junction departs from the called germline gene at one end, perhaps through a read error. The rearrangement uses TRBV10-3 and TRBJ2-5; a weak D match, TRBD2 (6 bases). CDR1 is ENHRY and CDR2 is SYGVKD in the germline V gene. This CDR3 is 15 amino acids long. The CDR3: CAISEYGTGEETRYF. CDR3 coding DNA: TGTGCCATCAGTGAGTACGGGACTGGAGAAGAGACCCGGTACTTC.

The CDR3 region has the DNA TGTGCCAGCAGCCCACGCCTGGGGCTAGGGGAAGATACGCAGTATTTT. Protein sequence: CASSPRLGLGEDTQYF. The chain couples TRBV7-9 to TRBJ2-3; D may be TRBD1 (5 bases). V was cut by 5 bases and J by 5 bases, with 20 bases left in between. Germline V gene sequence: CDR1 SEHNR, CDR2 FQNEAQ (reference sequence). The CDR3 loop spans 16 amino acids.